The 16 T cell receptor beta chains reported below all come from one sample, sequenced in a study of shared clonotypes between healthy human individuals. The method was immunoSEQ multiplex PCR; TCRdb's version includes in-frame clones alone and lacks a portion of them. The table has a few million clones, over 90% seen once. The specimen sequenced was naive CD4+ T cells from PBMCs. The subset here: CD45RA+ positively selected. The receptors shown here come from a man aged 18 to 30 in good health. Some clones in this sample may be carry-over from other donors' samples.

The chain employs TRBV27 and TRBJ1-4, with D unclear. Germline CDR1 reads MNHEY; CDR2 reads SMNVEV (reference sequence). Trimming cost V 6 bases and J 7 bases, with 15 bases left between them. This CDR3 is 14 amino acids long. This CDR3 reads CASRTTVGIEKLFF. DNA of the CDR3: TGTGCCAGCAGGACTACGGTGGGCATTGAAAAACTGTTTTTT.

The gene calls are TRBV5-1 and TRBJ2-1, with 7 positions matching TRBD2. The CDR3 has 16 residues. CDR1 and CDR2 from the germline V gene are SGHRS and YFSETQ. The trim removed 4 bases at V and 6 bases at J, leaving 13 bases unmatched. DNA for the CDR3: TGCGCCAGCAGCGGGACCGGACTAGACGCGGGCAATGAGCAGTTCTTC. Amino acids: CASSGTGLDAGNEQFF.

The chain links TRBV7-8 to TRBJ2-5; D is unclear. CDR1 and CDR2 (germline): SGHVS, FQNEAQ. This CDR3 is 12 amino acids long. With 1 base removed from V and 3 bases from J, the gap between germline ends came to 3 bases. This chain's CDR3 is CASSLDEETQYF. The CDR3 region has the DNA TGTGCCAGCAGCTTAGACGAAGAGACCCAGTACTTC.

The gene calls are TRBV12-5 and TRBJ1-1, with D possibly being TRBD1 (5 bases). V lost 0 bases to trimming and J lost 0 bases, with 11 bases between them. The CDR3 is made up of 16 amino acids. The germline gives CDR1 LGHNT, CDR2 FRNRAP. The CDR3 nucleotides read TGTGCTAGTGGTTTGGTACTCGGGGGAGTGAACACTGAAGCTTTCTTT. This translates into CASGLVLGGVNTEAFF.

Worth noting for this clone: The sample carries other DNA sequences with the same CDR3. This chain links TRBV5-1 with TRBJ2-7; D remains unclear. The germline V gene has CDR1 SGHRS and CDR2 YFSETQ. The CDR3 is 14 residues long. Deletions cut 0 bases from V and 0 bases from J, with 7 bases between. CDR3 coding DNA: TGCGCCAGCAGCTTGGCGGTAAGCTCCTACGAGCAGTACTTC. The encoded protein is CASSLAVSSYEQYF.

The rearrangement links TRBV5-1 to TRBJ2-2, with 10 nucleotides matching TRBD1. Unmatched junction bases numbered 7, after V lost 4 bases and J lost 4 bases. The CDR3 runs to 16 residues. CDR1 SGHRS and CDR2 YFSETQ come from the germline V gene. CDR3 nucleotides: TGCGCCAGCAGCGTGGCGGGACAGGGGACCACCGGGGAGCTGTTTTTT. It codes for CASSVAGQGTTGELFF.

This clone is a singleton in its sample. This chain uses TRBV11-2 with TRBJ2-5, with D possibly matching TRBD2 (5 bases). CDR3 length: 12 residues. Trimming removed 6 bases from V and 0 bases from J, with 5 bases in between. CDR1 and CDR2 (germline): SGHAT, FQNNGV. The CDR3 reads CASRTNQETQYF. CDR3 coding DNA: TGTGCCAGCAGGACTAACCAAGAGACCCAGTACTTC.

The chain carries TRBV2 and TRBJ2-3, with 11 bases aligning to TRBD1. Per germline, CDR1 SNHLY and CDR2 FYNNEI. The CDR3 loop spans 15 amino acids. Germline trimming cut 7 bases from V and 5 bases from J; bases unmatched to any gene: 8. The CDR3 protein is CASTPDRGRLDTQYF. The CDR3 nucleotides read TGTGCCAGCACCCCGGACAGGGGGCGGTTAGATACGCAGTATTTT.

Comments on this clone: Other DNA sequences in the sample encode the same CDR3. The CDR3 protein is CASSLGNSGANVLTF. DNA for the CDR3: TGCGCCAGCAGCTTGGGAAACTCTGGGGCCAACGTCCTGACTTTC. The chain couples TRBV5-1 to TRBJ2-6; D is unclear. Germline CDR1 is SGHRS and CDR2 is YFSETQ. Trimming stripped 0 bases from V and 0 bases from J, with 4 bases between. This CDR3 region has 15 residues.

The chain carries TRBV6-1 and TRBJ2-5; 8 bases match TRBD2. The ends lost 7 bases at V and 7 bases at J; junction bases unmatched: 11. Germline CDR1 MNHNS, CDR2 SASEGT. This CDR3 region has 14 residues. CDR3 nucleotides: TGTGCCAGCACTCCCCGGGGGGGAGATAGGACCCAGTACTTC. Translating it yields CASTPRGGDRTQYF.

V gene TRBV15 combines with J gene TRBJ2-7, with D uncertain. Germline loops: CDR1 LNHNV, CDR2 YYDKDF (reference sequence). The CDR3 is 14 residues long. Trimming removed 0 bases at V and 3 bases at J, with 9 bases between. The CDR3 region has the DNA TGTGCCACCAGCAGAGATCCCACCTTCTACGAGCAGTACTTC. Protein: CATSRDPTFYEQYF.

The CDR3 here is CASSSTGYNEQFF. For the CDR3, the DNA is TGTGCCAGCAGTTCCACGGGCTACAATGAGCAGTTCTTC. V is TRBV28 and J is TRBJ2-1, with D unclear. V was clipped by 4 bases and J by 3 bases, with 7 bases between them. From germline, CDR1 is MDHEN and CDR2 SYDVKM. This CDR3 spans 13 amino acids.

The CDR3 nucleotides read TGCGCCAGCAGCCAAGAAAGACAGTATGCCCAGTACTTC. This gives the protein CASSQERQYAQYF. This chain joins TRBV4-1 and TRBJ2-5, with D perhaps TRBD1 (5 bases). Germline V gene sequence: CDR1 MGHRA, CDR2 YSYEKL. V lost 0 bases, J lost 9 bases, and 11 bases lay in between. This CDR3 has 13 residues.

The genes are TRBV4-3 and TRBJ2-6; D perhaps matches TRBD2 (5 bases). Trimming pared 0 bases from V and 0 bases from J, leaving 18 bases between. The CDR3 is made up of 20 amino acids. In germline, CDR1 is LGHNA, CDR2 YSLEER. The CDR3 nucleotides are TGCGCCAGCAGCCAAGAGGAGGTGGAGCGGATTCACTCTGGGGCCAACGTCCTGACTTTC. This gives the protein CASSQEEVERIHSGANVLTF.

The chain uses TRBV28 and TRBJ1-1; weak D call: TRBD1 (6 bases). Germline-derived CDR1 and CDR2 are MDHEN and SYDVKM. The CDR3 extends over 13 amino acids. V dropped 10 bases and J dropped 1 base, with 13 bases sitting between them. This chain's CDR3 is CAIRGTQNTEAFF. The CDR3 DNA reads as TGTGCCATCCGCGGGACACAGAACACTGAAGCTTTCTTT.

V gene TRBV5-1 combines with J gene TRBJ2-1; 7 bases agree with TRBD2. Looked up from germline, CDR1 is SGHRS and CDR2 is YFSETQ. The V and J ends lost 4 bases and 2 bases, in that order; junction bases with no gene match: 15. The CDR3 sequence is 18 residues long. The CDR3 sequence is CASSLIIPSGETYNEQFF. CDR3 nucleotides: TGCGCCAGCAGCCTAATTATACCAAGCGGGGAAACCTACAATGAGCAGTTCTTC. The full variable domain, completed using reference TRBV5-1 and TRBJ2-1, is KAGVTQTPRYLIKTRGQQVTLSCSPISGHRSVSWYQQTPGQGLQFLFEYFSETQRNKGNFPGRFSGRQFSNSRSEMNVSTLELGDSALYLCASSLIIPSGETYNEQFFGPGTRLTVL.